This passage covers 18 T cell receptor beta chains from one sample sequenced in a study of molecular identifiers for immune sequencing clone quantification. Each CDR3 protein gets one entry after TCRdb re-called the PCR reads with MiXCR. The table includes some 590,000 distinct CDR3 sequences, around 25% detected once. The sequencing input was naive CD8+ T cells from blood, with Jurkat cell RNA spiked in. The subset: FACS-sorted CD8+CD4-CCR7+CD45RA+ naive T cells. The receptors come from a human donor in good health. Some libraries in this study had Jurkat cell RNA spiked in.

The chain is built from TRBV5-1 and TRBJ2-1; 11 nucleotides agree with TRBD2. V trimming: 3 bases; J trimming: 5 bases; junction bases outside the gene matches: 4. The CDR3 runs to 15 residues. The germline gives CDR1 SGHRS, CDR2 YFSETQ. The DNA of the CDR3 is TGCGCCAGCAGCTCCGGGACTAGCGGAGACAATGAGCAGTTCTTC. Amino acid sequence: CASSSGTSGDNEQFF.

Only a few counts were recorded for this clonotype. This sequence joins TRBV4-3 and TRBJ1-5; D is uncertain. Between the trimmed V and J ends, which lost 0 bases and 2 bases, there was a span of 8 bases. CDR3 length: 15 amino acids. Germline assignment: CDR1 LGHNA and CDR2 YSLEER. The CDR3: CASSQDISGNQPQHF. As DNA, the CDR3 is TGCGCCAGCAGCCAAGATATCAGTGGCAATCAGCCCCAGCATTTT.

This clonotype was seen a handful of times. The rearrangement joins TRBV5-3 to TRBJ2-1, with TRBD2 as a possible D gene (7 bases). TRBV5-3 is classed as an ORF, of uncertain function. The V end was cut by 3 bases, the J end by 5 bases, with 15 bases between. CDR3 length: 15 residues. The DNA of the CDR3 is TGTGCCAGAAGCTGGGGGGGCGACTTCCACAATGAGCAGTTCTTC. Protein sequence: CARSWGGDFHNEQFF.

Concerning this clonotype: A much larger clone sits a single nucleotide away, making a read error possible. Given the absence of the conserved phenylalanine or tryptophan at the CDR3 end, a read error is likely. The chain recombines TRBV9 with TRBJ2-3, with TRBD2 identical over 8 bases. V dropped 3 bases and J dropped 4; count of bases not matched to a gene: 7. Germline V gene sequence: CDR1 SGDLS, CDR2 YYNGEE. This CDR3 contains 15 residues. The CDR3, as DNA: TGTGCCAGCAGCGCGAGCGGGAGCGGGCCAGATACGCAGTATTTG. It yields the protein CASSASGSGPDTQYL.

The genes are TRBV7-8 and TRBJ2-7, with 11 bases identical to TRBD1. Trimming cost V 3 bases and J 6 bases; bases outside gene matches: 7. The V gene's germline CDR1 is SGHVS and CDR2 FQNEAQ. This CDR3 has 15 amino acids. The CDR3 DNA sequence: TGTGCCAGCAGCTTTCCGGGACAGGGGGGTCTCGAGCAGTACTTC. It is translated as CASSFPGQGGLEQYF. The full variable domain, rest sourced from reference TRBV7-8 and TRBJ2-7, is GAGVSQSPRYKVAKRGQDVALRCDPISGHVSLFWYQQALGQGPEFLTYFQNEAQLDKSGLPSDRFFAERPEGSVSTLKIQRTQQEDSAVYLCASSFPGQGGLEQYFGPGTRLTVT.

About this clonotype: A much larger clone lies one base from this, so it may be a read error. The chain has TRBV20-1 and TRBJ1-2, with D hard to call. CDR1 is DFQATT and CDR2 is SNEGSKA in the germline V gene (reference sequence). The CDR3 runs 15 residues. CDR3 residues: CSARDARQTNYGYAF. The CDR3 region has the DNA TGCAGTGCTAGAGATGCCCGACAAACTAACTATGGCTACGCCTTC.

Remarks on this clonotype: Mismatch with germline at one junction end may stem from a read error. The CDR3 is CSTRDLGTTSYNSPLHF. For the CDR3, the DNA is TGCAGTACTAGAGATTTGGGCACAACCTCGTATAATTCACCCCTCCACTTT. V is TRBV20-1 and J is TRBJ1-6; D not resolved. The CDR3 totals 17 residues. Looked up from germline, CDR1 is DFQATT and CDR2 is SNEGSKA (reference sequence).

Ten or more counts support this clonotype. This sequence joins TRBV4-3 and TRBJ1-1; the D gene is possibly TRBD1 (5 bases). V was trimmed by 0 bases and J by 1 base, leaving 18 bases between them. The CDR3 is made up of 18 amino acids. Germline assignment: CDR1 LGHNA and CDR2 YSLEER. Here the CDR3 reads CASSQDFNPAGTNTEAFF. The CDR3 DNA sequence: TGCGCCAGCAGCCAAGATTTCAACCCAGCAGGGACGAACACTGAAGCTTTCTTT.

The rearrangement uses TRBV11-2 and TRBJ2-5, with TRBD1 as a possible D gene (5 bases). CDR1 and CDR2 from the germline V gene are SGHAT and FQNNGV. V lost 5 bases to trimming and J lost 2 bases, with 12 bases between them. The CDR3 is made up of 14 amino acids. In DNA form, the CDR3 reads TGTGCCAGCAGCAAAGGGGCAGGACAAGAGACCCAGTACTTC. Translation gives CASSKGAGQETQYF. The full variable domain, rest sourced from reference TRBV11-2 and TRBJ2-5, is EAGVAQSPRYKIIEKRQSVAFWCNPISGHATLYWYQQILGQGPKLLIQFQNNGVVDDSQLPKDRFSAERLKGVDSTLKIQPAKLEDSAVYLCASSKGAGQETQYFGPGTRLLVL.

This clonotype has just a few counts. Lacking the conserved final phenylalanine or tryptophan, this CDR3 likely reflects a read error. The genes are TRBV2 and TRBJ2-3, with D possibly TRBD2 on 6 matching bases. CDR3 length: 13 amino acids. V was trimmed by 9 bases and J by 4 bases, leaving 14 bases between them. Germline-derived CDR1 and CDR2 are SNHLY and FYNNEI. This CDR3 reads CARNSGEADTQYL. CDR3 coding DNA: TGTGCCAGGAACTCCGGGGAGGCAGATACGCAGTATCTT.

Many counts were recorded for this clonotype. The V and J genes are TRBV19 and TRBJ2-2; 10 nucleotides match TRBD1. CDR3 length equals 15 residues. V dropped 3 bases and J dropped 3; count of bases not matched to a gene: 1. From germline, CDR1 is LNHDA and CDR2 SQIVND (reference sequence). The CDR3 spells CASSMTGGYTGELFF. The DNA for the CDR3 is TGTGCCAGTAGTATGACAGGGGGCTACACCGGGGAGCTGTTTTTT.

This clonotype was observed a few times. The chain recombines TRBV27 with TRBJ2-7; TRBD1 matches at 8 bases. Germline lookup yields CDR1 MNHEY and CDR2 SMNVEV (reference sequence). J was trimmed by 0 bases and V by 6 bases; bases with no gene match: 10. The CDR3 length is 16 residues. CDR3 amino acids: CASRVSRDRSSYEQYF. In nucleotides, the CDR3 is TGTGCCAGCAGAGTCTCCCGGGACAGGAGCTCCTACGAGCAGTACTTC.

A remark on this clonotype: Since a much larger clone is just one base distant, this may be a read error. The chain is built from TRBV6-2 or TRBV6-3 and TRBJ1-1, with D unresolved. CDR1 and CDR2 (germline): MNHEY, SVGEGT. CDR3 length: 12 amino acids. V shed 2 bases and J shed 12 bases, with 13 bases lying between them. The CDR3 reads CASSYIRHGSFF. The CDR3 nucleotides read TGTGCCAGCAGTTACATTCGCCATGGATCTTTCTTT.

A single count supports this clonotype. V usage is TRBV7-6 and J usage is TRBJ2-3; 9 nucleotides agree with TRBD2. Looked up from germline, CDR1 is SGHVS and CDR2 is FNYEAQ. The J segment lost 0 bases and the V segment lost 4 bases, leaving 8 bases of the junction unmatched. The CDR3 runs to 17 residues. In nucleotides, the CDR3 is TGTGCCAGCAGCTCCGGACTAGCGAGAACCAGCACAGATACGCAGTATTTT. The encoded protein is CASSSGLARTSTDTQYF.

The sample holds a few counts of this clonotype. In nucleotides, the CDR3 is TGTGCCAGCAGTGACCTGACACAGTTTCCCACAGATACGCAGTATTTT. Translating gives CASSDLTQFPTDTQYF. The J gene is TRBJ2-3, the V gene TRBV12-3 or TRBV12-4, with unresolved D. V was shortened by 5 bases and J by 2 bases, with 17 bases between the two germline ends. The CDR3 length is 16 residues.

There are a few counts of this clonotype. This chain's CDR3 is CAWRLLQGTEAFF. The CDR3 nucleotides are TGTGCCTGGAGGCTTCTACAGGGGACTGAAGCTTTCTTT. This chain links TRBV30 with TRBJ1-1; TRBD1 matches 7 bases. Germline values: CDR1 GTSNPN, CDR2 SVGIG (reference sequence). The CDR3 totals 13 residues. V trimming: 3 bases; J trimming: 5 bases; junction bases outside the gene matches: 6.

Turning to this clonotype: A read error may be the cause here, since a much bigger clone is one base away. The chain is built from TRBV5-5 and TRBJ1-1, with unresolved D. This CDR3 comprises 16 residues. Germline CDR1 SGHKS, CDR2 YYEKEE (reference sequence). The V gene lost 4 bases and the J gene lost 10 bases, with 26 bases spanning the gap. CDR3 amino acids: CASSPGVGRHLPGAFF. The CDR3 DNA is TGTGCCAGCAGCCCCGGGGTGGGCAGACACCTCCCTGGAGCTTTCTTT.

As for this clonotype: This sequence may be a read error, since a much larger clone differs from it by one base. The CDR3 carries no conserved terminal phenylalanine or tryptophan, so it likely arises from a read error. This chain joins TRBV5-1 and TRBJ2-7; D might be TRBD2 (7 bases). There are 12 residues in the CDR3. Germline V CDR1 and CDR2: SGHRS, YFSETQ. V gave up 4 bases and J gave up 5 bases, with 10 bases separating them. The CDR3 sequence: CASSPGGHEQYL. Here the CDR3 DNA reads TGCGCCAGCAGCCCCGGGGGGCACGAGCAGTACCTC.